These 10 T cell receptor beta chains came from one sample sequenced in a study of a mutant IDH1 vaccine in newly diagnosed glioma. TCRdb's table, derived via immunoSEQ multiplex PCR, lists solely in-frame clones and lacks some. The sample lists fewer than 25,000 clones, about four fifths occurring once. Noted time point: week 47, end of study. The investigators gave 300 ug of mutant IDH1 20-mer peptide in each vaccine dose, together with topical imiquimod. These receptors' targets are unknown. Specimen: PBMCs, collected from a glioma patient whose treatment included an IDH1 peptide vaccine. The receptors stem from a man aged 35 to 55 with glioma.

V usage is TRBV25-1 and J usage is TRBJ1-2, with TRBD1 identical over 8 bases. The CDR3 is 14 amino acids. The germline V gene encodes CDR1 MGHDK and CDR2 SYGVNS. V was clipped by 4 bases and J by 4 bases; unmatched bases: 5. This CDR3 is CASSAADRVYGYTF. The DNA for the CDR3 is TGTGCCAGCAGTGCCGCGGACAGGGTCTATGGCTACACCTTC.

V gene TRBV27 combines with J gene TRBJ1-2; D is undetermined. Germline-derived CDR1 and CDR2 are MNHEY and SMNVEV (reference sequence). Deletions cut 5 bases from V and 2 bases from J, with 9 bases between. This CDR3 contains 13 residues. DNA of the CDR3: TGTGCCAGCAGTCCGGGCCTAAACTATGGCTACACCTTC. Its protein is CASSPGLNYGYTF.

CDR3 sequence: CASSLSTDSNQPQHF. In nucleotides, the CDR3 is TGCGCCAGCAGTCTGAGCACTGATAGCAATCAGCCCCAGCATTTT. The chain employs TRBV5-1 and TRBJ1-5; unclear D gene. Trimming removed 5 bases from V and 0 bases from J, with 12 bases in between. There are 15 residues in the CDR3. Germline values: CDR1 SGHRS, CDR2 YFSETQ.

In its sample, this clone was seen a few times. J is TRBJ1-5 and V is TRBV5-1; D is uncertain. V shed 3 bases and J shed 2 bases, with 9 bases lying between them. CDR3 length equals 14 residues. Looked up from germline, CDR1 is SGHRS and CDR2 is YFSETQ. In nucleotides, the CDR3 is TGCGCCAGCAGCTACTCAGGTGGCAATCAGCCCCAGCATTTT. Its translation: CASSYSGGNQPQHF.

This clone occurred once. The chain carries TRBV4-3 and TRBJ2-1; no clear D gene. V dropped 0 bases and J dropped 7 bases, with 7 bases sitting between them. Germline V CDR1 and CDR2: LGHNA, YSLEER. The CDR3 has 13 amino acids. The CDR3 DNA reads as TGCGCCAGCAGCCAAGAGATCTGGAATGAGCAGTTCTTC. Protein product: CASSQEIWNEQFF.

The table lists this clone with a count of one. The V gene is TRBV5-1, the J gene TRBJ2-2, with no clear D. The CDR3 runs 15 residues. Trimming took off 1 base at V and 1 base at J, with 8 bases between the two ends. Germline V gene data show CDR1 as SGHRS and CDR2 as YFSETQ. The CDR3 DNA follows: TGCGCCAGCAGCTTGAATGCCAGGAACACCGGGGAGCTGTTTTTT. Its translation is CASSLNARNTGELFF.

The genes are TRBV5-1 and TRBJ1-5; TRBD1 is a possible D gene (6 bases). The V end lost 0 bases, the J end lost 1 base, and 8 bases lay between the germline ends. CDR1 is SGHRS and CDR2 is YFSETQ in the germline V gene. The CDR3 spans 15 residues. CDR3 loop: CASSLAGDSNQPQHF. CDR3 DNA: TGCGCCAGCAGCTTGGCAGGGGACAGCAATCAGCCCCAGCATTTT.

V and J are TRBV5-1 and TRBJ1-2; possibly TRBD1 for D (5 bases). V lost 4 bases to trimming and J lost 1 base, with 14 bases between them. Germline lookup yields CDR1 SGHRS and CDR2 YFSETQ. This CDR3 comprises 15 residues. The CDR3 here is CASSAGRNLNYGYTF. The CDR3 nucleotides read TGCGCCAGCAGCGCGGGACGAAACCTTAACTATGGCTACACCTTC.

This chain joins TRBV19 and TRBJ2-2, with D possibly matching TRBD1 (5 bases). V gave up 1 base and J gave up 0 bases, with 9 bases separating them. CDR1 and CDR2 (germline): LNHDA, SQIVND (reference sequence). The CDR3 runs to 16 residues. The CDR3 DNA reads TGTGCCAGTAGTATAGGGCTAGGGGCGAACACCGGGGAGCTGTTTTTT. Protein product: CASSIGLGANTGELFF. Supplemented by reference TRBV19 and TRBJ2-2, the full variable domain reads DGGITQSPKYLFRKEGQNVTLSCEQNLNHDAMYWYRQDPGQGLRLIYYSQIVNDFQKGDIAEGYSVSREKKESFPLTVTSAQKNPTAFYLCASSIGLGANTGELFFGEGSRLTVL.

The chain is built from TRBV27 and TRBJ2-7; the D gene is possibly TRBD1 (5 bases). The CDR3 loop spans 12 amino acids. Trimming left V 7 bases short and J 1 base short, with 8 bases between. CDR1 and CDR2 (germline): MNHEY, SMNVEV (reference sequence). As DNA, the CDR3 is TGTGCCAGCACCTCAGGGTCCTACGAGCAGTACTTC. Protein: CASTSGSYEQYF.